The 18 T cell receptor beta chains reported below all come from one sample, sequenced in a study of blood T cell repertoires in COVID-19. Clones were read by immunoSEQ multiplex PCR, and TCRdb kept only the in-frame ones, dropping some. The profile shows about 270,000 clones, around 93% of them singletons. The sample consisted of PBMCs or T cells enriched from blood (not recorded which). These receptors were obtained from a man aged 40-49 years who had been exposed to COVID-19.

The CDR3 here is CASSQLVGGQLFF. CDR3 nucleotide sequence: TGTGCCAGCAGCCAGCTTGTCGGGGGACAACTGTTTTTT. The rearrangement links TRBV14 to TRBJ1-4, with a tentative D call TRBD1 (5 bases). Between the trimmed V and J ends, which lost 3 bases and 12 bases, there was a span of 14 bases. Germline CDR1 and CDR2: SGHDN and FVKESK. This CDR3 contains 13 residues.

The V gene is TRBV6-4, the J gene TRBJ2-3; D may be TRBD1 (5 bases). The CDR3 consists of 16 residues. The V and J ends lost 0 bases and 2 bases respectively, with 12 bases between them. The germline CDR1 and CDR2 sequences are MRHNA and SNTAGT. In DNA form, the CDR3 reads TGTGCCAGCAGTGACTCCATGACAGTGCACACAGATACGCAGTATTTT. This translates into CASSDSMTVHTDTQYF.

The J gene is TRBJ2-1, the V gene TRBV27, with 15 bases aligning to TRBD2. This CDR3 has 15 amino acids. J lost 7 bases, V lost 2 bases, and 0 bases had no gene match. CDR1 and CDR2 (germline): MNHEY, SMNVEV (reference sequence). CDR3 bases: TGTGCCAGCAGTTTAGGACTAGCGGGAGGGAATGAGCAGTTCTTC. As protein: CASSLGLAGGNEQFF.

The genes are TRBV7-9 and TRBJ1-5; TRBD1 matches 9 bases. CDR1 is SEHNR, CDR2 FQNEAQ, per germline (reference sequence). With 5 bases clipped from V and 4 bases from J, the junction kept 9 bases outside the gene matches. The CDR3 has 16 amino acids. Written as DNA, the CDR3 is TGTGCCAGCAGCCACTGGGACAGGGCTTCTAATCAGCCCCAGCATTTT. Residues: CASSHWDRASNQPQHF.

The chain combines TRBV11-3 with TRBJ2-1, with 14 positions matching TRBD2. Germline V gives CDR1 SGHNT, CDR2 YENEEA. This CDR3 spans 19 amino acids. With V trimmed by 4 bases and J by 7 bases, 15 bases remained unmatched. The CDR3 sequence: CASSSPGGTSGSPGNEQFF. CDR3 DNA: TGTGCCAGCAGCTCCCCGGGTGGGACTAGCGGGAGCCCTGGGAATGAGCAGTTCTTC.

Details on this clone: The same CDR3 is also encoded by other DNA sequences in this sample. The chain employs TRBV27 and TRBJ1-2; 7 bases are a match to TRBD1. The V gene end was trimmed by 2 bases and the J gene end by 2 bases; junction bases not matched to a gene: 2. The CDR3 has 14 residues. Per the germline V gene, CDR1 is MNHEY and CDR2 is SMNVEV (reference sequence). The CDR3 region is CASSLKGANYGYTF. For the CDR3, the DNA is TGTGCCAGCAGTTTAAAGGGGGCGAACTATGGCTACACCTTC.

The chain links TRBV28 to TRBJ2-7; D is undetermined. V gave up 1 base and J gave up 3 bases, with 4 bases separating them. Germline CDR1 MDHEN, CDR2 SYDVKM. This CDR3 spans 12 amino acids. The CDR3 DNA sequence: TGTGCCAGCAGTTTATTCTTCTACGAGCAGTACTTC. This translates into CASSLFFYEQYF. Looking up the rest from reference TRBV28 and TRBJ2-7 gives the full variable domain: DVKVTQSSRYLVKRTGEKVFLECVQDMDHENMFWYRQDPGLGLRLIYFSYDVKMKEKGDIPEGYSVSREKKERFSLILESASTNQTSMYLCASSLFFYEQYFGPGTRLTVT.

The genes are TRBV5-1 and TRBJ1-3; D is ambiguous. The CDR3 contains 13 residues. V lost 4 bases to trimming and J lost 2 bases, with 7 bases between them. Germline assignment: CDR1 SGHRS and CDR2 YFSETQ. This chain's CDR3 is CASSREPGNTIYF. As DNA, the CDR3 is TGCGCCAGCAGCAGGGAGCCTGGAAACACCATATATTTT.

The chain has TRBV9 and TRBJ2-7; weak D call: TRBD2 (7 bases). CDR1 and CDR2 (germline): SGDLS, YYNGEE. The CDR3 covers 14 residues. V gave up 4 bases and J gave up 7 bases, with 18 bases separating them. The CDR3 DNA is TGTGCCAGCAGCCCCAATTGGGGGCGGGGGGAGCAGTACTTC. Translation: CASSPNWGRGEQYF.

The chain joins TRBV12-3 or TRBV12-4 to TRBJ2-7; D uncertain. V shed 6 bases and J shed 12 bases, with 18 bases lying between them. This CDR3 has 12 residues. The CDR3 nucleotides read TGTGCCAGCAGCTCAAAGACCGGCGGTCGGTACTTC. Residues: CASSSKTGGRYF.

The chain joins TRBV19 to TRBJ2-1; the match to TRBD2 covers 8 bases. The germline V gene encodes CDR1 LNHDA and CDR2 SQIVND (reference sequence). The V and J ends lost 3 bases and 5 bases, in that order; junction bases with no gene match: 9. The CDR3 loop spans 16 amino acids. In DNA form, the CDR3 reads TGTGCCAGTAGTATCCCCGGGACTAGTGCCCACAATGAGCAGTTCTTC. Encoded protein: CASSIPGTSAHNEQFF.

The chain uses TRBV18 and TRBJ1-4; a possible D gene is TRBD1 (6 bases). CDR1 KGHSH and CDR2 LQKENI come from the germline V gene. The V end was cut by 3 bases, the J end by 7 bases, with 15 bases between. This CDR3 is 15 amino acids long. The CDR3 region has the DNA TGTGCCAGCTCACCTCCTTCGGGGGGCGGTGAAAAACTGTTTTTT. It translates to CASSPPSGGGEKLFF.

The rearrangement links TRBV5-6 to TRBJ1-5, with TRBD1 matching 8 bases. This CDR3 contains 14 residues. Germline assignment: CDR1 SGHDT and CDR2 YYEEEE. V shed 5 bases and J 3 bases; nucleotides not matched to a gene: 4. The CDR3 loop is CASSRTGSNQPQHF. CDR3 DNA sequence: TGTGCCAGCAGTAGGACAGGGTCCAATCAGCCCCAGCATTTT.

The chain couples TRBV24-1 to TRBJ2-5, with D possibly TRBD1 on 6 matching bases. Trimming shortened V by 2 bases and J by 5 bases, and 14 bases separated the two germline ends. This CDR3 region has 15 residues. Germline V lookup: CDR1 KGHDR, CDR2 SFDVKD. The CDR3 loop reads CATSDSGTLGETQYF. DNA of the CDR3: TGTGCCACCAGTGATTCCGGGACACTAGGGGAGACCCAGTACTTC.

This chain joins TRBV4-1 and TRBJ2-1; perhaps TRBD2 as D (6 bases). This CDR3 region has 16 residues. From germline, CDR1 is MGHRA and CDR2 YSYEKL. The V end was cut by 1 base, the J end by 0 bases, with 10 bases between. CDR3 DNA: TGCGCCAGCAGCCAAGTAGGAGGGATCTCCTACAATGAGCAGTTCTTC. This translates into CASSQVGGISYNEQFF.

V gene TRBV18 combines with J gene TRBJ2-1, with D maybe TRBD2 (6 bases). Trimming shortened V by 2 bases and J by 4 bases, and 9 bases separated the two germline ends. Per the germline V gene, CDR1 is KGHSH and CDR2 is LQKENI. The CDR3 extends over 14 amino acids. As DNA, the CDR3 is TGTGCCAGCTCACCAGAGGGGAGGTACAATGAGCAGTTCTTC. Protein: CASSPEGRYNEQFF.

The DNA for the CDR3 is TGCGCCAGCAGCCGCCCGGGACTAGCGGGGATCACCTACGAGCAGTACTTC. Protein product: CASSRPGLAGITYEQYF. The J gene is TRBJ2-7, the V gene TRBV4-1, with TRBD2 identical over 13 bases. Germline values: CDR1 MGHRA, CDR2 YSYEKL. The V and J ends lost 4 bases and 2 bases, in that order; junction bases with no gene match: 8. The CDR3 spans 17 residues.

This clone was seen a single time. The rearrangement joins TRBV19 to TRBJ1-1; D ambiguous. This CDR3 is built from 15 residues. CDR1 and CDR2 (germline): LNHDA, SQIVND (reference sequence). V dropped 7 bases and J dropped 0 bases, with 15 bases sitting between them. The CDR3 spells CASTHLGSMNTEAFF. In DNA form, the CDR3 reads TGTGCCAGTACCCACCTAGGGAGTATGAACACTGAAGCTTTCTTT. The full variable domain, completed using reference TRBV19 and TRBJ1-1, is DGGITQSPKYLFRKEGQNVTLSCEQNLNHDAMYWYRQDPGQGLRLIYYSQIVNDFQKGDIAEGYSVSREKKESFPLTVTSAQKNPTAFYLCASTHLGSMNTEAFFGQGTRLTVV.